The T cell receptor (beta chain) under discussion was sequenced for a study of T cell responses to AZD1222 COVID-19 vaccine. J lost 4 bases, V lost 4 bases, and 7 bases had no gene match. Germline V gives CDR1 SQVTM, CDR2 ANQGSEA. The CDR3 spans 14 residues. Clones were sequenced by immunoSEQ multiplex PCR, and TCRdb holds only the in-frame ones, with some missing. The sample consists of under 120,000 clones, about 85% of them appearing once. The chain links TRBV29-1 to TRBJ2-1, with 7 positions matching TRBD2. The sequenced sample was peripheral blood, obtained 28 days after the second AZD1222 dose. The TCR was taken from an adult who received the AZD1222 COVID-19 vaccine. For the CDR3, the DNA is TGCAGCGTTGTCCGGTCTAGCGGTTACAATGAGCAGTTCTTC. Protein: CSVVRSSGYNEQFF.